The rows below give T cell receptor beta chains drawn from one sample of a study of T cells in Graves' hyperthyroidism and ophthalmopathy. TCRdb independently ran MiXCR on the multiplex PCR reads; one entry per CDR3 protein. In the table there are roughly 98,000 distinct CDR3 sequences, around 42% of which are singletons. The sample comprised peripheral blood or thyroid tissue (not recorded which). Receptor source: a woman in her 30s with Graves' hyperthyroidism. CDR3s include the opening cysteine and the closing phenylalanine or tryptophan. Fields, in order: clone size, J gene, CDR3 length, D gene, V gene, CDR3 DNA, CDR3 protein. The D gene is left open where the match is weak. Clone sizes are given selectively: once, few, many, or a class where the clone is expanded.

clone_size: many
j_call: TRBJ1-5
cdr3_length: 16
d_call: .
v_call: TRBV4-1
cdr3_nt: TGCGCCAGCAGCCAAGATAGCAGGGAGGGCAATCAGCCCCAGCATTTT
cdr3_aa: CASSQDSREGNQPQHF

clone_size: many
j_call: TRBJ1-3
cdr3_length: 16
d_call: .
v_call: TRBV12-3/TRBV12-4
cdr3_nt: TGTGCCAGCAGTAGGGGAGCGGTAGGCTCTGGAAACACCATATATTTT
cdr3_aa: CASSRGAVGSGNTIYF

clone_size: many
j_call: TRBJ1-2
cdr3_length: 16
d_call: .
v_call: TRBV4-1
cdr3_nt: TGCGCCAGCAGCCAAGACTCCAGGGTTCGAGGCTATGGCTACACCTTC
cdr3_aa: CASSQDSRVRGYGYTF

clone_size: many
j_call: TRBJ2-2
cdr3_length: 13
d_call: .
v_call: TRBV7-8
cdr3_nt: TGTGCCAGCCCCGGGGCCGCCTCCGGGGAGCTGTTTTTT
cdr3_aa: CASPGAASGELFF

clone_size: few
j_call: TRBJ2-6
cdr3_length: 16
d_call: .
v_call: TRBV29-1
cdr3_nt: TGCAGCGTTGAATTTTTTGGTCGGGGGGGGGCCAACGTCCTGACTTTC
cdr3_aa: CSVEFFGRGGANVLTF

clone_size: .
j_call: TRBJ1-1
cdr3_length: 15
d_call: .
v_call: TRBV29-1
cdr3_nt: TGCAGCGTTGGGGGTCAAACTGAAAGGAACACTGAAGCTTTCTTT
cdr3_aa: CSVGGQTERNTEAFF

clone_size: many
j_call: TRBJ2-2
cdr3_length: 13
d_call: .
v_call: TRBV29-1
cdr3_nt: TGCAGCGTTTTCGGCGCGAACACCGGGGAGCTGTTTTTT
cdr3_aa: CSVFGANTGELFF

clone_size: many
j_call: TRBJ2-7
cdr3_length: 14
d_call: .
v_call: TRBV7-2
cdr3_nt: TGTGCCAGCAGCCGCGGACTTATTACCTACGAGCAGTACTTC
cdr3_aa: CASSRGLITYEQYF

clone_size: many
j_call: TRBJ1-5
cdr3_length: 15
d_call: .
v_call: TRBV19
cdr3_nt: TGTGCCAGTAGTATAGATGAGGGCACCAATCAGCCCCAGCATTTT
cdr3_aa: CASSIDEGTNQPQHF

clone_size: .
j_call: TRBJ2-5
cdr3_length: 16
d_call: .
v_call: TRBV2
cdr3_nt: TGTGCCAGCAGTGAAGCGCTTCTGGGGAACAATCAGCCCCAGTACTTC
cdr3_aa: CASSEALLGNNQPQYF

clone_size: many
j_call: TRBJ1-1
cdr3_length: 12
d_call: TRBD1
v_call: TRBV20-1
cdr3_nt: TGCAGTGCGTTTACAGGGGGCACTGAAGCTTTCTTT
cdr3_aa: CSAFTGGTEAFF

clone_size: many
j_call: TRBJ2-3
cdr3_length: 15
d_call: .
v_call: TRBV24-1
cdr3_nt: TGTGCCACCAAAGAACGGCGGTTATACACAGATACGCAGTATTTT
cdr3_aa: CATKERRLYTDTQYF

clone_size: .
j_call: TRBJ1-2
cdr3_length: 12
d_call: TRBD1
v_call: TRBV2
cdr3_nt: TGTGCCAGCAATGGACAGGGTCACGGCTACACCTTC
cdr3_aa: CASNGQGHGYTF

clone_size: many
j_call: TRBJ1-2
cdr3_length: 15
d_call: .
v_call: TRBV5-1
cdr3_nt: TGCGCCAGCAGCTTGGTTGCGGGGCAAAACTATGGCTACACCTTC
cdr3_aa: CASSLVAGQNYGYTF

clone_size: many
j_call: TRBJ1-2
cdr3_length: 14
d_call: .
v_call: TRBV28
cdr3_nt: TGTGCCAGCAGTACCCAGGGTGTCGTGGGCGGCTACACCTTC
cdr3_aa: CASSTQGVVGGYTF

clone_size: many
j_call: TRBJ2-7
cdr3_length: 12
d_call: .
v_call: TRBV7-9
cdr3_nt: TGTGCCAGCAGCAAACCACCGTACGAGCAGTACTTC
cdr3_aa: CASSKPPYEQYF

clone_size: many
j_call: TRBJ2-7
cdr3_length: 12
d_call: .
v_call: TRBV10-2
cdr3_nt: TGCGCCAGCAGTGAGTCAGCGCTCGAGCAGTACTTC
cdr3_aa: CASSESALEQYF

clone_size: .
j_call: TRBJ2-3
cdr3_length: 15
d_call: TRBD2
v_call: TRBV2
cdr3_nt: TGTGCCAGCAGTTCGGGCGGGAGAAGCACAGATACGCAGTATTTT
cdr3_aa: CASSSGGRSTDTQYF

clone_size: .
j_call: TRBJ2-7
cdr3_length: 15
d_call: TRBD2
v_call: TRBV24-1
cdr3_nt: TGTGCCACCAGACTCAGCGGGGAGGGCTCCTACGAGCAGTACTTC
cdr3_aa: CATRLSGEGSYEQYF

clone_size: many
j_call: TRBJ2-3
cdr3_length: 17
d_call: .
v_call: TRBV15
cdr3_nt: TGTGCCACCAGCAGAAGTCAGTCTTACCGAAACACAGATACGCAGTATTTT
cdr3_aa: CATSRSQSYRNTDTQYF

clone_size: many
j_call: TRBJ2-7
cdr3_length: 13
d_call: TRBD1
v_call: TRBV12-3/TRBV12-4
cdr3_nt: TGTGCCAGCACCGTTTCGACAGGGCGAGGGCAGTACTTC
cdr3_aa: CASTVSTGRGQYF

clone_size: .
j_call: TRBJ1-2
cdr3_length: 14
d_call: TRBD1
v_call: TRBV20-1
cdr3_nt: TGCAGTGCTAGCTCGGGACAGGGGGACTATGGCTACACCTTC
cdr3_aa: CSASSGQGDYGYTF

clone_size: .
j_call: TRBJ2-7
cdr3_length: 16
d_call: .
v_call: TRBV20-1
cdr3_nt: TGCAGTGTAGTTTACCGGGCTATTGGAACTACCTACAAGCAGCACTTC
cdr3_aa: CSVVYRAIGTTYKQHF

clone_size: many
j_call: TRBJ1-6
cdr3_length: 15
d_call: .
v_call: TRBV28
cdr3_nt: TGTGCCAGCAGTTTAAGCACAGTTTATAATTCACCCCTCCACTTT
cdr3_aa: CASSLSTVYNSPLHF

clone_size: many
j_call: TRBJ2-2
cdr3_length: 16
d_call: TRBD2
v_call: TRBV12-3/TRBV12-4
cdr3_nt: TGTGCCAGCAGCCGTAGCGGGAGGTTGAACACCGGGGAGCTGTTTTTT
cdr3_aa: CASSRSGRLNTGELFF

clone_size: .
j_call: TRBJ1-2
cdr3_length: 15
d_call: .
v_call: TRBV30
cdr3_nt: TGTGCCTGGAGTGTAATAGGAGGGCACCGAGGGGGCTACACCTTC
cdr3_aa: CAWSVIGGHRGGYTF

clone_size: few
j_call: TRBJ1-1
cdr3_length: 17
d_call: TRBD1
v_call: TRBV28
cdr3_nt: TGTGCCAGCAGTGAACCCGGGACAGGGGGCGTAGGGACTGAAGCTTTCTTT
cdr3_aa: CASSEPGTGGVGTEAFF